The rows below give T cell receptor beta chains drawn from one sample of a study of blood T cells in healthy people across ages. TCRdb re-derived calls from the 5' RACE reads in MiXCR, one entry per CDR3 protein. The repertoire holds about 640,000 distinct CDR3 sequences, 25% to 30% seen once, with 15% to 19% in the top ten. The sample consisted of blood. These receptors were taken from a woman aged 80 or over in good health. Each CDR3 is given with its conserved first and last residue. Fields, in order: V gene, J gene, D gene, CDR3 protein. The D gene is left open where the match is weak.

TRBV7-3,TRBJ1-1,TRBD1,CASSLRDRAFGTEAFF
TRBV7-9,TRBJ1-1,NA,CASSLGHRDESAFF
TRBV30,TRBJ2-7,TRBD2,CAWSVRGLAGTYEQYF
TRBV5-1,TRBJ2-5,NA,CASSVYQETQYF
TRBV10-3,TRBJ1-5,NA,CAISGTFNQPQHF
TRBV6-1,TRBJ2-1,NA,CASSSDYGDEQFF
TRBV20-1,TRBJ1-2,TRBD1,CSARSDRGTGGYTF
TRBV7-9,TRBJ2-4,TRBD2,CASSSEGLAENIQYF
TRBV11-3,TRBJ2-5,TRBD2,CASSLLAGSDEQYF
TRBV27,TRBJ2-7,TRBD1,CASSPRTGGGGEQYF
TRBV3-1,TRBJ1-2,NA,CAGSQKSAYGYTF
TRBV7-9,TRBJ2-3,NA,CASSSTVGSTDTQYF
TRBV20-1,TRBJ2-3,TRBD2,CSASGGWGTDTQYF
TRBV9,TRBJ2-7,TRBD2,CASSVATGGAYEQYF
TRBV6-1,TRBJ2-3,NA,CASSEYVSTDTQYF
TRBV20-1,TRBJ1-5,NA,CSARDRAGGQGRQPQHF
TRBV20-1,TRBJ1-5,NA,CSANRVNNQPQHF
TRBV7-6,TRBJ2-7,NA,CASSPRDDGSYEQYF
TRBV28,TRBJ1-1,NA,CANSPYRVEQGEAFF
TRBV29-1,TRBJ2-5,TRBD2,CSVGGVSGGPNEQYF
TRBV14,TRBJ1-2,NA,CASSQVQGYGYTF
TRBV5-5,TRBJ2-3,NA,CASSLAAGRDTQYF
TRBV6-4,TRBJ2-7,NA,CASSEQQGGEQYF
TRBV12-3/TRBV12-4,TRBJ2-7,NA,CASRPGQRTYEQYF
TRBV29-1,TRBJ1-2,NA,CSVATDSQANYGYTF
TRBV14,TRBJ2-5,NA,CASSQDLSSQYF
TRBV20-1,TRBJ2-5,NA,CSARDFGGAQETQYF
TRBV30,TRBJ2-1,TRBD1,CAWRFRDRGRHEQFF
TRBV5-1,TRBJ2-1,TRBD2,CASSSSGRANEQFF
TRBV6-2/TRBV6-3,TRBJ2-6,NA,CASSYPGFSGANVLTF
TRBV5-1,TRBJ1-1,NA,CASSFLLQGSTEAFF
TRBV20-1,TRBJ2-1,NA,CSARDLPFTFF
TRBV9,TRBJ1-2,TRBD1,CASSVGGSGTGYGYTF
TRBV5-1,TRBJ2-1,NA,CASSLAGTGTNEQFF
TRBV3-1,TRBJ2-4,TRBD2,CASSRGGSKYF
TRBV7-2,TRBJ1-2,NA,CASSVGTEYGYTF
TRBV7-2,TRBJ2-4,NA,CASSLPGQGKGNIQYF
TRBV19,TRBJ1-1,NA,CASSPRPQNTEAFF
TRBV5-1,TRBJ2-5,NA,CASNFNGRETQYF
TRBV6-5,TRBJ2-7,TRBD2,CASSSAWGAGNVEQYF
TRBV5-5,TRBJ2-3,NA,CASSPMRGQTTDTQYF
TRBV20-1,TRBJ2-4,TRBD2,CSACHSGGKNIQYF
TRBV24-1,TRBJ2-1,TRBD2,CATSEGTSGRRGDEQFF
TRBV6-6,TRBJ2-5,NA,CASTRSMGKETQYF
TRBV7-2,TRBJ1-4,NA,CASSFRANNEKLFF
TRBV5-1,TRBJ2-1,TRBD1,CASSSKRTGTGANNEQFF
TRBV7-9,TRBJ1-1,NA,CASSLGDPVNTEAFF
TRBV28,TRBJ2-2,NA,CASSDHMNTGELFF
TRBV5-4,TRBJ2-7,NA,CASSFRTANTQQYF
TRBV7-9,TRBJ1-4,NA,CVSSPNSVLNEKLFF